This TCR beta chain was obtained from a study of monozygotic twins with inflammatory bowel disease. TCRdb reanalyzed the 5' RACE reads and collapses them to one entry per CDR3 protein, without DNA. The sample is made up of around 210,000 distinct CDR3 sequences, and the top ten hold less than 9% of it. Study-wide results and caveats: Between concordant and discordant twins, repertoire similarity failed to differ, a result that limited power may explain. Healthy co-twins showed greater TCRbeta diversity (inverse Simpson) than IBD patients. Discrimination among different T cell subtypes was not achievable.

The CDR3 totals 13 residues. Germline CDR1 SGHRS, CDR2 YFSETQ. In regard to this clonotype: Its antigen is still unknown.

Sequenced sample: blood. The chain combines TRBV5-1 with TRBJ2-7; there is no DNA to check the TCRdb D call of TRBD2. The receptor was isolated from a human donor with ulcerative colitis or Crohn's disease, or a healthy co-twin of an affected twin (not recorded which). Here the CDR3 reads CASCQGGNYEQYF. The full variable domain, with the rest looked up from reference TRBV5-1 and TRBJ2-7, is KAGVTQTPRYLIKTRGQQVTLSCSPISGHRSVSWYQQTPGQGLQFLFEYFSETQRNKGNFPGRFSGRQFSNSRSEMNVSTLELGDSALYLCASCQGGNYEQYFGPGTRLTVT.